This entry lists 3 T cell receptor beta chains sequenced from one sample in a study of human T cells and chemical hapten exposure. Via MiXCR, TCRdb re-called the RACE reads, giving one row per CDR3 protein. This sample has 130,000 or so distinct CDR3 sequences, with around 8.3% found just once. Time point denoted: healthy volunteer bleed at 2 weeks. It was from unfractionated whole blood that total RNA was extracted. Sequences were obtained from whole blood. These receptors were collected from a male donor in good health. Some clones in this sample may be carry-over from other donors' samples.

A few counts support this clonotype. This chain links TRBV7-2 with TRBJ1-1, with D unclear. The CDR3 has 14 amino acids. CDR1 SGHTA and CDR2 FQGNSA come from the germline V gene. Trimming cost V 5 bases and J 4 bases, with 14 bases left between them. The CDR3 protein is CASSPRAESTEAFF. For the CDR3, the DNA is TGTGCCAGCAGCCCTCGTGCCGAGAGCACTGAAGCTTTCTTT.

The chain has TRBV12-3 or TRBV12-4 and TRBJ2-1, with D perhaps matching TRBD2 (5 bases). The V and J ends lost 6 bases and 8 bases respectively, with 20 bases between them. The CDR3 spans 15 residues. This CDR3 reads CASSPRAVDNYEQFF. CDR3 DNA: TGTGCCAGCAGCCCGAGGGCAGTTGACAATTATGAGCAGTTCTTC.

The chain has TRBV3-1 and TRBJ2-3; D gene unclear. The V and J ends lost 1 base and 2 bases respectively, with 10 bases between them. The CDR3 spans 15 residues. Germline lookup yields CDR1 LGHDT and CDR2 YNNKEL (reference sequence). The CDR3 coding sequence is TGTGCCAGCAGCCAAGCTCGCGGATACACAGATACGCAGTATTTT. Amino acids: CASSQARGYTDTQYF.